A selection of T cell receptor beta chains follows, all from one sample in a study of cytomegalovirus exposure and HLA in healthy donors. The repertoire was sequenced with immunoSEQ multiplex PCR; TCRdb's copy has only in-frame clones and lacks some. This table has under 110,000 clones, 65% to 75% appearing once. The sample comprised PBMCs. These receptors all stem from a female donor in good health and CMV-seronegative. Both conserved end residues are part of each CDR3. Fields, in order: D gene, J gene, V gene, clone size, CDR3 protein, CDR3 DNA. The D gene is left open where the match is weak. Part of the rows lack a size; the others show once, few, many or a class for expanded clones.

d_gene: .; j_gene: TRBJ2-7; v_gene: TRBV6-1; abundance: few; CDR3aa: CASKPVVKSDEQYF; CDR3nt: TGTGCCAGCAAGCCCGTGGTAAAGTCCGACGAGCAGTACTTC
d_gene: TRBD2; j_gene: TRBJ2-3; v_gene: TRBV4-3; abundance: .; CDR3aa: CASSLREGDADTQYF; CDR3nt: TGCGCCAGCAGCCTACGGGAGGGAGACGCAGATACGCAGTATTTT
d_gene: TRBD1; j_gene: TRBJ1-4; v_gene: TRBV27; abundance: .; CDR3aa: CASSLSVRDRVGEKLFF; CDR3nt: TGTGCCAGCAGTTTATCGGTCCGGGACAGGGTGGGTGAAAAACTGTTTTTT
d_gene: .; j_gene: TRBJ2-5; v_gene: TRBV27; abundance: once; CDR3aa: CASSSGGNQETQYF; CDR3nt: TGTGCCAGCAGTTCCGGCGGAAACCAAGAGACCCAGTACTTC
d_gene: .; j_gene: TRBJ1-5; v_gene: TRBV19; abundance: few; CDR3aa: CASSIEERSQHF; CDR3nt: TGTGCCAGTAGTATCGAGGAGAGGTCCCAGCATTTT
d_gene: .; j_gene: TRBJ1-5; v_gene: TRBV30; abundance: .; CDR3aa: CAWSVAASRVIQPQHF; CDR3nt: TGTGCCTGGAGTGTCGCAGCATCCAGGGTGATTCAGCCCCAGCATTTT
d_gene: .; j_gene: TRBJ2-3; v_gene: TRBV28; abundance: .; CDR3aa: CASSLNTDTQYF; CDR3nt: TGTGCCAGCAGTCTAAACACAGATACGCAGTATTTT
d_gene: TRBD1; j_gene: TRBJ1-5; v_gene: TRBV4-2; abundance: .; CDR3aa: CASSQEFDRAGQPQHF; CDR3nt: TGTGCCAGCAGCCAAGAATTTGACAGGGCAGGACAGCCCCAGCATTTT
d_gene: .; j_gene: TRBJ2-7; v_gene: TRBV29-1; abundance: once; CDR3aa: CSIFPGTSSGSYEQYF; CDR3nt: TGCAGCATCTTCCCTGGGACATCCTCCGGATCCTACGAGCAGTACTTC
d_gene: TRBD2; j_gene: TRBJ2-7; v_gene: TRBV6-6; abundance: .; CDR3aa: CASSRGTSYEQYF; CDR3nt: TGTGCCAGCAGCAGAGGGACTAGCTACGAGCAGTACTTC
d_gene: .; j_gene: TRBJ2-7; v_gene: TRBV6-5; abundance: .; CDR3aa: CASSTPHEQYF; CDR3nt: TGTGCCAGCAGCACTCCTCACGAGCAGTACTTC
d_gene: TRBD1; j_gene: TRBJ2-3; v_gene: TRBV5-4; abundance: .; CDR3aa: CASSSGQATDTQYF; CDR3nt: TGTGCCAGCAGTTCGGGACAGGCCACAGATACGCAGTATTTT
d_gene: TRBD2; j_gene: TRBJ2-3; v_gene: TRBV5-4; abundance: few; CDR3aa: CASSLGGRAGDTQYF; CDR3nt: TGTGCCAGCAGCTTGGGCGGGAGGGCCGGGGATACGCAGTATTTT
d_gene: TRBD2; j_gene: TRBJ2-5; v_gene: TRBV7-9; abundance: .; CDR3aa: CASSSRTSGRGNQETQYF; CDR3nt: TGTGCCAGCAGCTCCCGGACTAGCGGGAGGGGGAACCAAGAGACCCAGTACTTC
d_gene: .; j_gene: TRBJ1-5; v_gene: TRBV4-2; abundance: .; CDR3aa: CASSQGPSNQPQHF; CDR3nt: TGTGCCAGCAGCCAAGGTCCCAGTAATCAGCCCCAGCATTTT
d_gene: .; j_gene: TRBJ1-3; v_gene: TRBV7-9; abundance: .; CDR3aa: CASSLDSLGSGNTIYF; CDR3nt: TGTGCCAGCAGCCTGGACAGCTTAGGTTCTGGAAACACCATATATTTT
d_gene: TRBD1; j_gene: TRBJ2-7; v_gene: TRBV4-3; abundance: .; CDR3aa: CASSRWTGLYEQYF; CDR3nt: TGCGCCAGCAGCCGCTGGACAGGGCTGTACGAGCAGTACTTC
d_gene: TRBD1; j_gene: TRBJ2-1; v_gene: TRBV30; abundance: few; CDR3aa: CAWRGTGAYNEQFF; CDR3nt: TGTGCCTGGAGAGGGACAGGGGCATACAATGAGCAGTTCTTC
d_gene: TRBD2; j_gene: TRBJ2-3; v_gene: TRBV11-2; abundance: .; CDR3aa: CASSLLAGGTDTQYF; CDR3nt: TGTGCCAGCAGCCTTCTAGCGGGAGGCACAGATACGCAGTATTTT
d_gene: TRBD2; j_gene: TRBJ2-7; v_gene: TRBV10-3; abundance: .; CDR3aa: CAISDGGRPGEQYF; CDR3nt: TGTGCCATCAGTGATGGCGGGAGGCCAGGGGAGCAGTACTTC
d_gene: .; j_gene: TRBJ2-6; v_gene: TRBV7-9; abundance: .; CDR3aa: CASSLALSSSSGANVLTF; CDR3nt: TGTGCCAGCAGCTTAGCGCTAAGTTCGAGCTCTGGGGCCAACGTCCTGACTTTC
d_gene: TRBD2; j_gene: TRBJ2-5; v_gene: TRBV5-5; abundance: few; CDR3aa: CASSLNGGEETQYF; CDR3nt: TGTGCCAGCAGCTTGAACGGGGGGGAGGAGACCCAGTACTTC
d_gene: .; j_gene: TRBJ2-1; v_gene: TRBV19; abundance: .; CDR3aa: CASSRRTGRDNEQFF; CDR3nt: TGTGCCAGTAGTAGGCGGACAGGGAGGGACAATGAGCAGTTCTTC
d_gene: .; j_gene: TRBJ2-5; v_gene: TRBV4-2; abundance: .; CDR3aa: CASSQGRGPGLATQYF; CDR3nt: TGTGCCAGCAGCCAAGGCAGGGGGCCGGGACTAGCGACCCAGTACTTC
d_gene: TRBD2; j_gene: TRBJ2-1; v_gene: TRBV11-2; abundance: .; CDR3aa: CASSLRDGRRGEGYNEQFF; CDR3nt: TGTGCCAGCAGCTTACGAGATGGACGGCGCGGGGAGGGGTACAATGAGCAGTTCTTC
d_gene: TRBD2; j_gene: TRBJ2-1; v_gene: TRBV9; abundance: .; CDR3aa: CASSAGTSGTDEQFF; CDR3nt: TGTGCCAGCAGCGCAGGGACTAGCGGGACAGATGAGCAGTTCTTC
d_gene: TRBD2; j_gene: TRBJ2-7; v_gene: TRBV7-8; abundance: .; CDR3aa: CASSLGTSLGEQYF; CDR3nt: TGTGCCAGCAGCTTGGGGACTAGCTTAGGCGAGCAGTACTTC
d_gene: .; j_gene: TRBJ1-3; v_gene: TRBV11-2; abundance: .; CDR3aa: CASSLVGQGRNTIYF; CDR3nt: TGTGCCAGCAGCTTAGTGGGGCAGGGGAGAAACACCATATATTTT
d_gene: TRBD2; j_gene: TRBJ2-2; v_gene: TRBV30; abundance: .; CDR3aa: CAWRSGTRTGELFF; CDR3nt: TGTGCCTGGAGAAGCGGGACCAGGACCGGGGAGCTGTTTTTT
d_gene: TRBD1; j_gene: TRBJ2-3; v_gene: TRBV27; abundance: .; CDR3aa: CASTSGGADTDTQYF; CDR3nt: TGTGCCAGCACCTCAGGGGGCGCAGACACAGATACGCAGTATTTT
d_gene: .; j_gene: TRBJ2-5; v_gene: TRBV5-1; abundance: few; CDR3aa: CASSPRALRETQYF; CDR3nt: TGCGCCAGCAGCCCGCGGGCTCTACGAGAGACCCAGTACTTC
d_gene: TRBD1; j_gene: TRBJ2-7; v_gene: TRBV29-1; abundance: .; CDR3aa: CSAWDSYYEQYF; CDR3nt: TGCAGCGCCTGGGACAGTTACTACGAGCAGTACTTC
d_gene: .; j_gene: TRBJ1-1; v_gene: TRBV4-3; abundance: .; CDR3aa: CASSMGLNTEAFF; CDR3nt: TGCGCCAGCAGCATGGGGCTGAACACTGAAGCTTTCTTT
d_gene: .; j_gene: TRBJ1-5; v_gene: TRBV11-2; abundance: .; CDR3aa: CASSLGSWGRNQPQHF; CDR3nt: TGTGCCAGCAGCTTAGGTTCTTGGGGCCGGAATCAGCCCCAGCATTTT
d_gene: TRBD2; j_gene: TRBJ2-1; v_gene: TRBV5-8; abundance: .; CDR3aa: CASSFGRLAGIYNEQFF; CDR3nt: TGTGCCAGCAGCTTTGGGCGACTAGCGGGAATCTACAATGAGCAGTTCTTC
d_gene: .; j_gene: TRBJ1-5; v_gene: TRBV19; abundance: .; CDR3aa: CASSIQVRVQPQHF; CDR3nt: TGTGCCAGTAGTATACAGGTCAGGGTCCAGCCCCAGCATTTT
d_gene: .; j_gene: TRBJ1-2; v_gene: TRBV5-5; abundance: .; CDR3aa: CASSLRTQDYRAYGYTF; CDR3nt: TGTGCCAGCAGCTTGCGGACACAGGATTATAGGGCCTATGGCTACACCTTC
d_gene: .; j_gene: TRBJ1-4; v_gene: TRBV5-1; abundance: few; CDR3aa: CASSRDRPTNEKLFF; CDR3nt: TGCGCCAGCAGCCGAGACAGGCCAACTAATGAAAAACTGTTTTTT
d_gene: TRBD2; j_gene: TRBJ2-1; v_gene: TRBV28; abundance: .; CDR3aa: CASSPGTSYNEQFF; CDR3nt: TGTGCCAGCAGTCCCGGGACTAGTTACAATGAGCAGTTCTTC
d_gene: TRBD2; j_gene: TRBJ2-1; v_gene: TRBV7-2; abundance: .; CDR3aa: CASSFNSPGTSGTNEQFF; CDR3nt: TGTGCCAGCAGCTTCAATTCACCCGGGACTAGCGGAACCAATGAGCAGTTCTTC
d_gene: .; j_gene: TRBJ1-2; v_gene: TRBV27; abundance: .; CDR3aa: CASSLQGNYGYTF; CDR3nt: TGTGCCAGCAGTTTGCAGGGGAACTATGGCTACACCTTC
d_gene: .; j_gene: TRBJ2-5; v_gene: TRBV18; abundance: .; CDR3aa: CASSPAAQETQYF; CDR3nt: TGTGCCAGCTCACCAGCGGCCCAAGAGACCCAGTACTTC
d_gene: TRBD1; j_gene: TRBJ1-1; v_gene: TRBV7-8; abundance: .; CDR3aa: CASSFRGGETEAFF; CDR3nt: TGTGCCAGCAGCTTTCGAGGGGGCGAGACTGAAGCTTTCTTT
d_gene: .; j_gene: TRBJ2-1; v_gene: TRBV27; abundance: .; CDR3aa: CASSPVSGVRGNEQFF; CDR3nt: TGTGCCAGCAGCCCAGTCTCGGGAGTGAGAGGTAATGAGCAGTTCTTC
d_gene: .; j_gene: TRBJ1-2; v_gene: TRBV19; abundance: .; CDR3aa: CASTVDSYGYTF; CDR3nt: TGTGCCAGTACCGTAGACAGCTATGGCTACACCTTC
d_gene: .; j_gene: TRBJ2-3; v_gene: TRBV18; abundance: .; CDR3aa: CASSPVIPGDGTDTQYF; CDR3nt: TGTGCCAGCTCACCAGTTATTCCGGGAGACGGCACAGATACGCAGTATTTT
d_gene: .; j_gene: TRBJ1-3; v_gene: TRBV6-1; abundance: .; CDR3aa: CASSEAGRPSSGNTIYF; CDR3nt: TGTGCCAGCAGTGAAGCGGGGAGGCCAAGCTCTGGAAACACCATATATTTT
d_gene: .; j_gene: TRBJ2-6; v_gene: TRBV4-2; abundance: .; CDR3aa: CASSQDSGGANVLTF; CDR3nt: TGTGCCAGCAGCCAAGATTCGGGTGGGGCCAACGTCCTGACTTTC
d_gene: .; j_gene: TRBJ2-7; v_gene: TRBV9; abundance: .; CDR3aa: CASSVGTAGPLYEQYF; CDR3nt: TGTGCCAGCAGCGTAGGGACAGCAGGTCCCCTTTACGAGCAGTACTTC
d_gene: TRBD1; j_gene: TRBJ2-7; v_gene: TRBV4-3; abundance: .; CDR3aa: CASSPGQGYYEQYF; CDR3nt: TGCGCCAGCAGCCCAGGACAGGGATACTACGAGCAGTACTTC
d_gene: TRBD2; j_gene: TRBJ2-5; v_gene: TRBV5-8; abundance: .; CDR3aa: CASAELGTTKETQYF; CDR3nt: TGTGCCAGCGCCGAACTGGGGACTACTAAAGAGACCCAGTACTTC
d_gene: TRBD2; j_gene: TRBJ2-1; v_gene: TRBV10-3; abundance: few; CDR3aa: CAISRELAGGSSYNEQFF; CDR3nt: TGTGCCATCAGTCGAGAGCTAGCGGGAGGAAGCTCCTACAATGAGCAGTTCTTC
d_gene: TRBD2; j_gene: TRBJ2-7; v_gene: TRBV2; abundance: .; CDR3aa: CASSVSGPYEQYF; CDR3nt: TGTGCCAGCAGTGTTAGCGGGCCCTACGAGCAGTACTTC
d_gene: TRBD2; j_gene: TRBJ2-2; v_gene: TRBV5-5; abundance: few; CDR3aa: CASSPISGRRYTGELFF; CDR3nt: TGTGCCAGCAGCCCGATTAGCGGGAGAAGGTACACCGGGGAGCTGTTTTTT
d_gene: TRBD2; j_gene: TRBJ2-5; v_gene: TRBV4-3; abundance: .; CDR3aa: CASSQDRGGKTQYF; CDR3nt: TGCGCCAGCAGCCAAGATCGCGGGGGAAAGACCCAGTACTTC
d_gene: .; j_gene: TRBJ2-3; v_gene: TRBV4-1; abundance: .; CDR3aa: CASSQAGVSTDTQYF; CDR3nt: TGCGCCAGCAGCCAAGCGGGAGTAAGCACAGATACGCAGTATTTT
d_gene: TRBD1; j_gene: TRBJ2-7; v_gene: TRBV27; abundance: .; CDR3aa: CASSSGQGYEQYF; CDR3nt: TGTGCCAGCAGTTCCGGACAGGGCTACGAGCAGTACTTC
d_gene: .; j_gene: TRBJ1-2; v_gene: TRBV7-9; abundance: .; CDR3aa: CATPDLRASYTF; CDR3nt: TGTGCCACCCCCGACCTTCGAGCGAGCTACACCTTC
d_gene: .; j_gene: TRBJ2-7; v_gene: TRBV5-1; abundance: .; CDR3aa: CASSFSGVADEQYF; CDR3nt: TGCGCCAGCAGCTTTTCCGGGGTTGCGGACGAGCAGTACTTC
d_gene: .; j_gene: TRBJ2-7; v_gene: TRBV25-1; abundance: .; CDR3aa: CASSSEVPYEQYF; CDR3nt: TGTGCCAGCAGTTCGGAGGTCCCCTACGAGCAGTACTTC